This T cell receptor beta chain comes out of a study of T cells in narcolepsy. Whole-study results and caveats: Reportedly, autoreactive clonotypes were serially detected in patients' blood but not controls'.

The CDR3 runs to 16 residues. With 0 bases clipped from V and 1 base from J, the junction kept 6 bases outside the gene matches. The germline CDR1 and CDR2 sequences are SQVTM and ANQGSEA. Method: immunoSEQ multiplex PCR; TCRdb's copy keeps in-frame clones and lacks some. Of about 22,000 clones detected, around 80% appear once; the ten largest clones hold roughly 4%. Comment on this clone: Its antigen is undetermined.

Material: memory (CD45RA-) CD4+ T cells from blood. The source of this sequence is a human donor in good health. This chain links TRBV29-1 with TRBJ2-7; 10 nucleotides align to TRBD2. The CDR3 protein is CSVEDPISGGSYEQYF. The CDR3 bases are TGCAGCGTTGAAGATCCCATTAGCGGGGGGTCCTACGAGCAGTACTTC.